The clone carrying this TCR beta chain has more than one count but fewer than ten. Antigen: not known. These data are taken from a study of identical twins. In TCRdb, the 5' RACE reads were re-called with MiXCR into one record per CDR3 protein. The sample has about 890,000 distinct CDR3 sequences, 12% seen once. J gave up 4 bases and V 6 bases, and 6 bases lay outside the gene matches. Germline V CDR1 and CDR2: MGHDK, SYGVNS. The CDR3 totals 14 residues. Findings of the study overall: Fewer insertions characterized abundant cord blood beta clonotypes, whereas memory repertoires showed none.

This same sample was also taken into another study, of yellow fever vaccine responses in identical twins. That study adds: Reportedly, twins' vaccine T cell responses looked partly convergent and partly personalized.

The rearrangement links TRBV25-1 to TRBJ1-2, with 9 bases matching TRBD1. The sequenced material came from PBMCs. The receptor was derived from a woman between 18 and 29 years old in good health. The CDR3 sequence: CASSNRGLGYGYTF. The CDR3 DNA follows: TGTGCCAGCAGCAACAGGGGGCTAGGCTATGGCTACACCTTC.